This T cell receptor beta chain was recorded in a study of graft-versus-host responses after intestinal transplantation. Study-wide context: Multivisceral, liver-intestinal, or isolated intestinal transplants were performed in recipients. Recipients uniformly received anti-thymocyte globulin induction, followed by tacrolimus and steroids for 3 to 4 years.

Using immunoSEQ multiplex PCR, the repertoire was profiled, and TCRdb retains in-frame clones only, with some absent. The sample lists 65,000 to 90,000 clones; around 93% were seen once. With respect to this clone: What it recognizes is unknown.

The sequence derives from a human donor who was the organ donor for an intestinal transplant. Material: unstimulated CD8+ T cells sorted from spleen or lymph node cells, obtained before transplant.

CDR3 coding DNA: TGTGCCAGCAGTTTAACAACGACAGGCGAGAACACTGAAGCTTTCTTT. Amino acid sequence: CASSLTTTGENTEAFF. J is TRBJ1-1 and V is TRBV7-9, with D maybe TRBD1 (6 bases). The CDR3 spans 16 residues. Germline V gene data show CDR1 as SEHNR and CDR2 as FQNEAQ (reference sequence). The V end was cut by 6 bases, the J end by 1 base, with 18 bases between.